This is a list of T cell receptor beta chains from one sample in a study of cytomegalovirus exposure and HLA in healthy donors. This table comes from immunoSEQ multiplex PCR, and its TCRdb copy is limited to in-frame clones, with some not included. The sample lists roughly 120,000 clones, 89% occurring once. The sample consisted of PBMCs. The receptors originated from a woman between 18 and 29 years old in good health and CMV-seronegative. Each CDR3 is given without its conserved first and last residue. Clone size, where shown, is once, few, many, or a class for clones that have expanded.

size,J,V,CDR3
-,TRBJ1-6,TRBV30,AWRRVDSPLH
-,TRBJ1-1,TRBV5-6,ASSLRQAGAEAF
-,TRBJ1-6,TRBV7-3,ASSQQGTNSPLH
-,TRBJ2-2,TRBV7-2,ASGRGIGGELF
-,TRBJ2-1,TRBV6-1,ASSERVIAAYNEQF
-,TRBJ1-1,TRBV4-1,ASSQVGTGMNTEAF
once,TRBJ1-1,TRBV6-6,ASSLRGNTEAF
-,TRBJ2-5,TRBV28,ASSEAGTQY
-,TRBJ2-1,TRBV5-1,ASSLAGGTYDNEQF
-,TRBJ1-5,TRBV28,ASSPQGSHSNQPQH
-,TRBJ1-5,TRBV19,ASSLPGWQPQH
once,TRBJ1-3,TRBV5-1,ASSLAGYGNTIY
-,TRBJ2-7,TRBV18,ASSPPSRTYEQY
-,TRBJ1-2,TRBV5-1,ASSLAAGQFYGYT
-,TRBJ2-6,TRBV7-2,ASSLQGAGANVLT
once,TRBJ2-2,TRBV9,ASSESGTGMTGELF
-,TRBJ2-3,TRBV4-1,ASSQRGLAGGTDTQY
-,TRBJ2-1,TRBV7-3,ASSPAGQWGGGEQF
once,TRBJ2-1,TRBV9,ASSGTSGSSYNEQF
once,TRBJ1-2,TRBV27,ASSPFGDMRYGYT
-,TRBJ1-2,TRBV9,ASSVGDRDRVNYGYT
-,TRBJ2-1,TRBV7-2,ASSLPQNNEQF
-,TRBJ2-4,TRBV29-1,SGLQGDKNIQY
-,TRBJ2-7,TRBV5-1,TSSNKSPGFDEQY
-,TRBJ2-5,TRBV10-3,AISDTLRGRQETQY
-,TRBJ1-5,TRBV25-1,ASSGRGDRGNQPQH
-,TRBJ1-2,TRBV5-1,ASSSGPLATTGGAGYT
few,TRBJ2-3,TRBV6-4,ASSLAASTDTQY
-,TRBJ2-5,TRBV7-2,ASSLNRGQETQY
-,TRBJ2-7,TRBV28,ASSTPGQPYEQY
few,TRBJ1-5,TRBV6-5,ASSDRELQPQH
-,TRBJ2-7,TRBV5-6,ASVIRPDGEQY
-,TRBJ2-5,TRBV19,ASSIRRSQETQY
-,TRBJ2-7,TRBV7-2,ASSETGAYEQY
-,TRBJ2-1,TRBV28,ASSLLHGSSYNEQF
-,TRBJ2-5,TRBV28,ASSSLAERVETQY
once,TRBJ2-7,TRBV29-1,SVDSPQGHEQY
-,TRBJ1-5,TRBV19,ASSAMTGYGQPQH
-,TRBJ2-7,TRBV9,ASSRGGSDRSYEQY
-,TRBJ2-7,TRBV15,ATSRGELDGQY
-,TRBJ2-7,TRBV28,ASSFRRGVYEQY
-,TRBJ2-1,TRBV14,ASSLTGRSYNEQF
few,TRBJ1-3,TRBV4-2,ASSQDYGSDGNTIY
-,TRBJ2-5,TRBV18,ASSPPNRYQETQY
-,TRBJ1-2,TRBV7-9,ASSSGQGARYGYT
-,TRBJ2-5,TRBV29-1,SVEDWQTQY
-,TRBJ2-7,TRBV7-3,ASSSNGQGTKY
-,TRBJ2-7,TRBV9,ASSFLADSSYEQY
once,TRBJ2-1,TRBV27,ASSLSPSGSWNEQF
-,TRBJ2-7,TRBV7-3,ASSPTGDYEQY
-,TRBJ1-3,TRBV28,ASSLTTGLSGNTIY
-,TRBJ2-1,TRBV5-1,ASSLAQAPLGNEQF
-,TRBJ1-2,TRBV14,ASSQENRALGGYT
-,TRBJ2-1,TRBV5-5,ASSWERLQF
-,TRBJ1-3,TRBV19,ASSPRTLTTGNTIY